This T cell receptor (beta chain) was sequenced for a study of blood T cell repertoires in COVID-19. Overall study context: Italy, Spain and the United States were the sources of the convalescent and acute COVID-19 samples. The cDNA or gDNA used as material had been derived from T cells, B-cell-depleted T cells, or PBMCs.

Original analysis: Researchers report that nucleated cell counts were estimated from reference gene primer amplification. Assay used: immunoSEQ multiplex PCR; TCRdb lists only in-frame clones, some missing. D and trimming were read from the DNA, whereas the V and J calls and clone size are those reported in that table. The table lists under 80,000 clones, over 65% of them singletons, with about 20% in the top ten. Germline V CDR1 and CDR2: LGHNA, YNFKEQ. V was shortened by 2 bases and J by 5 bases, with 12 bases between the two germline ends. CDR3 length: 14 amino acids. This rearrangement joins TRBV4-2 to TRBJ2-5; D gene uncertain. Input material: peripheral blood. This receptor was taken from an older man with active or convalescent COVID-19. The CDR3 is CASSQSYNGETQYF. DNA of the CDR3: TGTGCCAGCAGCCAATCGTATAACGGGGAGACCCAGTACTTC.